This TCR beta chain was recorded in a study of post-analysis software for immune sequencing data. Study results and caveats: In patients, TRBV5-6, TRBV5-1 and TRBV20-1 belonged to roughly five TRBV segments found more frequently than in controls.

In germline, CDR1 is MNHEY, CDR2 SMNVEV (reference sequence). Trimming removed 0 bases from V and 4 bases from J, with 7 bases in between. CDR3 length: 15 amino acids. This clonotype has just one count. Its matching antigen is unknown. Researchers reported that TCR beta cDNA libraries carried unique molecular identifiers. T cells numbering roughly 1 to 10 million yielded roughly 500,000 cDNA molecules. TCRdb processed the PCR reads anew with MiXCR; each CDR3 protein has one entry. The data hold about 810,000 distinct CDR3 sequences, with roughly 50% observed a single time. Sequenced material: blood. The receptor comes from a girl aged 5 to 17 with multiple sclerosis. The chain joins TRBV27 to TRBJ2-6; the D is unclear. In DNA form, the CDR3 reads TGTGCCAGCAGTTTATCGAGGCCCGGGGCCAACGTCCTGACTTTC. Amino acids: CASSLSRPGANVLTF. The whole variable domain, remainder taken from reference TRBV27 and TRBJ2-6, is EAQVTQNPRYLITVTGKKLTVTCSQNMNHEYMSWYRQDPGLGLRQIYYSMNVEVTDKGDVPEGYKVSRKEKRNFPLILESPSPNQTSLYFCASSLSRPGANVLTFGAGSRLTVL.